This entry describes one T cell receptor beta chain. Its specificity is not known. Unsorted whole blood supplied the blood RNA, and germline DNA was isolated too. The input was 450 to 550 ng total RNA; TCR beta cDNA was made from it with a constant-region primer. A slightly modified ARM-PCR protocol with three nested multiplex PCR rounds produced these TCR beta libraries. For 10 cycles apiece, the opening two PCR rounds ran with TRBV1-TRBV30 forward primers and a C-beta reverse primer. TCRdb redid the calling of the multiplex PCR reads with MiXCR, one entry per CDR3 protein. Of about 350,000 distinct CDR3 sequences detected, about two thirds appear once; the ten largest clones hold approximately 5.9%. Between the trimmed V and J ends, which lost 2 bases and 3 bases, there was a span of 8 bases. The CDR3 spans 14 residues. CDR1 is SGHRS, CDR2 YFSETQ, per germline. This record belongs to a study of tumor-infiltrating lymphocytes in primary liver carcinoma. Study-wide background: All patients had surgically resected primary liver carcinoma. Regardless of tissue type, samples showed similar yields of roughly 3.5 to 7.5 million productive TCRbeta reads. Findings of the study overall: Tumors had a significantly higher top-250-clone fraction than blood (p = 0.039).

The sample consisted of peripheral blood. This sequence joins TRBV5-1 and TRBJ2-2; no firm D call. The TCR comes from a middle-aged man with primary liver carcinoma and hepatitis B virus infection. DNA of the CDR3: TGCGCCAGCAGCTTCAACAGCTACACCGGGGAGCTGTTTTTT. Residues: CASSFNSYTGELFF.